These 24 T cell receptor beta chains were sequenced from one sample in a study of cytomegalovirus exposure and HLA in healthy donors. A multiplex PCR was run with 60 Vbeta primers and 13 Jbeta primers. Clones were sequenced by immunoSEQ multiplex PCR, and TCRdb holds only the in-frame ones, with some missing. This table has 150,000 to 200,000 clones, 82% appearing once. Material for sequencing was PBMCs. The receptors here all came from a girl aged 2-10 years in good health and CMV-seropositive.

The chain has TRBV7-2 and TRBJ2-1, with 7 positions matching TRBD2. The CDR3 has 16 amino acids. Germline loops: CDR1 SGHTA, CDR2 FQGNSA. Germline trimming cut 2 bases from V and 4 bases from J; bases unmatched to any gene: 8. Here the CDR3 reads CASSLNSSGTYNEQFF. DNA of the CDR3: TGTGCCAGCAGCTTAAATTCGAGCGGGACTTACAATGAGCAGTTCTTC.

DNA of the CDR3: TGCGCCAGCAGTATCCCTGGAGGCGGCTCCTACGAGCAGTACTTC. It encodes CASSIPGGGSYEQYF. The genes are TRBV5-1 and TRBJ2-7, with D perhaps matching TRBD2 (5 bases). This CDR3 has 15 residues. V lost 5 bases to trimming and J lost 0 bases, with 15 bases between them. Germline V CDR1 and CDR2: SGHRS, YFSETQ.

V gene TRBV4-1 combines with J gene TRBJ2-7; the match to TRBD2 covers 13 bases. The CDR3 length is 17 residues. The V gene end was trimmed by 1 base and the J gene end by 4 bases; junction bases not matched to a gene: 7. Germline lookup yields CDR1 MGHRA and CDR2 YSYEKL. CDR3 sequence: CASSQALAGGASYEQYF. Here the CDR3 DNA reads TGCGCCAGCAGCCAAGCACTAGCGGGAGGGGCGTCGTACGAGCAGTACTTC.

The chain recombines TRBV29-1 with TRBJ2-7; the D is unclear. CDR1 and CDR2 from the germline V gene are SQVTM and ANQGSEA. The length of the CDR3 is 15 residues. V lost 0 bases and J lost 0, with 12 bases in between. The CDR3 loop reads CSVEEAGLSSYEQYF. DNA for the CDR3: TGCAGCGTTGAAGAGGCTGGGCTCAGCTCCTACGAGCAGTACTTC.

This chain's CDR3 is CASSHGGPEAFF. The CDR3 nucleotides are TGTGCCAGCAGCCACGGGGGTCCCGAAGCTTTCTTT. The genes are TRBV4-2 and TRBJ1-1; D may be TRBD1 (5 bases). V lost 3 bases to trimming and J lost 8 bases, with 10 bases between them. There are 12 residues in the CDR3. CDR1 is LGHNA and CDR2 is YNFKEQ in the germline V gene.

The table lists this clone with a few counts. The chain combines TRBV19 with TRBJ2-2; the match to TRBD2 covers 8 bases. Germline values: CDR1 LNHDA, CDR2 SQIVND (reference sequence). The CDR3 sequence is 16 residues long. V was clipped by 3 bases and J by 4 bases; unmatched bases: 7. Here the CDR3 DNA reads TGTGCCAGTAGTATGGTGGGACTAGGTCCCACCGGGGAGCTGTTTTTT. Amino acid sequence: CASSMVGLGPTGELFF.

The chain links TRBV19 to TRBJ1-1; 7 bases align to TRBD1. The V and J ends lost 5 bases and 0 bases, in that order; junction bases with no gene match: 3. This CDR3 is 14 amino acids long. Germline loops: CDR1 LNHDA, CDR2 SQIVND (reference sequence). The DNA for the CDR3 is TGTGCCAGTAGTCTACAGGGGATGAACACTGAAGCTTTCTTT. Protein product: CASSLQGMNTEAFF.

The V call is TRBV7-8, the J call TRBJ2-3, with TRBD2 identical over 9 bases. V shed 2 bases, J shed 3 bases, and the junction held 6 bases outside the gene matches. The CDR3 length is 16 residues. The germline gives CDR1 SGHVS, CDR2 FQNEAQ. The CDR3 protein is CASSLSLAGGTDTQYF. CDR3 nucleotides: TGTGCCAGCAGCTTATCTCTCGCGGGAGGGACAGATACGCAGTATTTT.

This clone was recorded once. The chain employs TRBV7-2 and TRBJ2-5; 8 positions agree with TRBD2. CDR1 is SGHTA and CDR2 is FQGNSA in the germline V gene. The CDR3 spans 15 residues. After removal of 5 bases from V and 5 bases from J, the junction contained 10 bases not matched to a gene. The CDR3 sequence is CASSLGLAEGETQYF. CDR3 nucleotides: TGTGCCAGCAGCCTTGGACTAGCCGAGGGGGAGACCCAGTACTTC.

The DNA of the CDR3 is TGTGCCAGCAGCCCCTCACTTTTCCGGACAGGTAACACTGAAGCTTTCTTT. Its protein product is CASSPSLFRTGNTEAFF. The chain recombines TRBV11-2 with TRBJ1-1, with 7 bases aligning to TRBD1. The CDR3 covers 17 residues. Trimming removed 5 bases from V and 2 bases from J; junction bases left unmatched: 14. Germline V CDR1 and CDR2: SGHAT, FQNNGV.

The chain links TRBV29-1 to TRBJ1-2, with D maybe TRBD1 (6 bases). The germline V gene has CDR1 SQVTM and CDR2 ANQGSEA. V was shortened by 0 bases and J by 2 bases, with 13 bases between the two germline ends. The CDR3 length is 15 residues. Here the CDR3 reads CSVEDRGAQNYGYTF. The CDR3 DNA is TGCAGCGTTGAAGATCGGGGGGCCCAAAACTATGGCTACACCTTC.

V usage is TRBV29-1 and J usage is TRBJ2-3; perhaps TRBD2 as D (5 bases). The CDR3 runs 15 residues. V shed 2 bases and J shed 1 base, with 13 bases lying between them. Germline V CDR1 and CDR2: SQVTM, ANQGSEA. The chain's CDR3 is CSVEFWGSGTDTQYF. The CDR3 DNA reads as TGCAGCGTTGAATTCTGGGGTAGCGGCACAGATACGCAGTATTTT.

A remark on this clone: At the DNA level, this CDR3 is encoded by other sequences in the same sample as well. This chain links TRBV28 with TRBJ1-3; weak D call: TRBD1 (5 bases). Trimming left V 6 bases short and J 4 bases short, with 16 bases between. The CDR3 has 15 residues. Germline loops: CDR1 MDHEN, CDR2 SYDVKM. Here the CDR3 reads CASSLIGTAGNTIYF. The CDR3 coding sequence is TGTGCCAGCAGCTTGATAGGGACTGCAGGAAACACCATATATTTT.

V gene TRBV7-3 combines with J gene TRBJ2-1; 11 positions match TRBD2. V was clipped by 5 bases and J by 8 bases; unmatched bases: 11. The CDR3 has 16 residues. The germline V gene encodes CDR1 SGHTA and CDR2 FQGTGA. The CDR3 coding sequence is TGTGCCAGCAGCCCCCGCGCTAGCGGGAGGCCCCATGAGCAGTTCTTC. It encodes CASSPRASGRPHEQFF. Drawing the rest from reference TRBV7-3 and TRBJ2-1, the complete variable domain is GAGVSQTPSNKVTEKGKYVELRCDPISGHTALYWYRQSLGQGPEFLIYFQGTGAADDSGLPNDRFFAVRPEGSVSTLKIQRTERGDSAVYLCASSPRASGRPHEQFFGPGTRLTVL.

The J gene is TRBJ2-2, the V gene TRBV5-1; perhaps TRBD1 as D (5 bases). This CDR3 is 15 amino acids long. Trimming took 5 bases from V and 2 from J, leaving 13 bases between them. Germline CDR1 and CDR2: SGHRS and YFSETQ. CDR3 DNA sequence: TGCGCCAGCAGATCCCAGGACATTAACACCGGGGAGCTGTTTTTT. This sequence encodes CASRSQDINTGELFF.

V gene TRBV27 combines with J gene TRBJ2-7, with 7 bases fitting TRBD1. This CDR3 is built from 14 residues. The ends lost 5 bases at V and 1 base at J; junction bases unmatched: 5. The germline CDR1 and CDR2 sequences are MNHEY and SMNVEV (reference sequence). The CDR3 is CASSHRGFSYEQYF. For the CDR3, the DNA is TGTGCCAGCAGTCACAGGGGCTTTTCCTACGAGCAGTACTTC.

The rearrangement links TRBV10-3 to TRBJ1-4; TRBD1 matches 9 bases. This CDR3 has 13 residues. CDR1 and CDR2 (germline): ENHRY, SYGVKD. The V gene end was trimmed by 8 bases and the J gene end by 6 bases; junction bases not matched to a gene: 4. The CDR3, as DNA: TGTGCCATCGGGGACAGGGTGGATGAAAAACTGTTTTTT. Residues: CAIGDRVDEKLFF.

The chain has TRBV30 and TRBJ1-5; no reliable D call. The CDR3 totals 13 residues. Looked up from germline, CDR1 is GTSNPN and CDR2 is SVGIG (reference sequence). Trimming stripped 4 bases from V and 4 bases from J, with 11 bases between. Written as DNA, the CDR3 is TGTGCCTGGAATAGATACGGGAATCAGCCCCAGCATTTT. This gives the protein CAWNRYGNQPQHF.

The chain combines TRBV27 with TRBJ1-2; a possible D gene is TRBD1 (6 bases). The germline gives CDR1 MNHEY, CDR2 SMNVEV (reference sequence). The CDR3 loop spans 15 amino acids. V lost 9 bases and J 2 bases, leaving 19 bases between the germline ends. The CDR3 region has the DNA TGTGCCAGGGGGGGGTGGCAGGGGCGGAACTATGGCTACACCTTC. Residues: CARGGWQGRNYGYTF.

The chain links TRBV27 to TRBJ1-1, with D unclear. There are 14 residues in the CDR3. Germline loops: CDR1 MNHEY, CDR2 SMNVEV (reference sequence). V lost 7 bases, J lost 2 bases, and 14 bases lay in between. CDR3 loop: CASKSSPGNTEAFF. The CDR3, as DNA: TGTGCCAGCAAGAGCTCCCCGGGTAACACTGAAGCTTTCTTT.

The chain carries TRBV5-1 and TRBJ2-3, with D perhaps TRBD1 (5 bases). The germline V gene has CDR1 SGHRS and CDR2 YFSETQ. CDR3 length equals 15 residues. Trimming left V 4 bases short and J 0 bases short, with 12 bases between. CDR3 region: CASSPDSTSTDTQYF. The CDR3 DNA reads TGCGCCAGCAGCCCCGACAGTACTAGCACAGATACGCAGTATTTT.

The gene calls are TRBV9 and TRBJ2-3; D is ambiguous. V lost 5 bases and J lost 0, with 7 bases in between. There are 13 residues in the CDR3. The germline V gene has CDR1 SGDLS and CDR2 YYNGEE. Written as DNA, the CDR3 is TGTGCCAGCAGGACTTTTAGCACAGATACGCAGTATTTT. This codes for CASRTFSTDTQYF.

The chain couples TRBV4-2 to TRBJ2-7; possible D gene TRBD2, 6 bases. This CDR3 contains 15 residues. Trimming shortened V by 4 bases and J by 1 base, and 14 bases separated the two germline ends. Germline-derived CDR1 and CDR2 are LGHNA and YNFKEQ. The CDR3: CASSRDFGASYEQYF. CDR3 coding DNA: TGTGCCAGCAGCCGGGACTTTGGGGCTTCCTACGAGCAGTACTTC.

V is TRBV6-1 and J is TRBJ2-5; 9 bases fit TRBD2. The CDR3 sequence is 15 residues long. Germline trimming cut 0 bases from V and 1 base from J; bases unmatched to any gene: 0. Germline V lookup: CDR1 MNHNS, CDR2 SASEGT. CDR3 DNA: TGTGCCAGCAGTGAAGCTAGCGGGAGCCAAGAGACCCAGTACTTC. This codes for CASSEASGSQETQYF.